This record covers a single T cell receptor beta chain. No antigen is known for it. No clone much larger than this one lies a single base away; base qualities are absent. Including cysteine and phenylalanine, the CDR3 has 16 amino acids. Here the CDR3 DNA is all that survives: 48 bases in frame from base 1. The germline V end is reduced by 4 bases and the J end by 7 bases; junction bases left unmatched: 11. The germline V gene specifies SQVTM as CDR1 and ANQGSEA as CDR2. The sample originates from a study of blood T cell repertoires in COVID-19 (dated by TCRdb to between 2020 and 2021). Background on the whole study: Samples covering the acute and convalescent phases of COVID-19 were provided by collaborators in the United States, Italy and Spain. The prospective study material was composed of cDNA or gDNA derived from T cells, B-cell-depleted T cells, or PBMCs. The dataset comprised deeply sampled blood TCRbeta repertoires from subjects exposed to, actively infected with, or recovered from COVID-19. A freely available public database, intended as a resource for researchers studying the immune response to SARS-CoV-2, is where the repertoires were released. The samples were drawn from two sources: the first 160 participants of the ongoing ImmuneRACE study, and approximately 1,300 subjects contributed by 6 global collaborators. Nearly every sample came with metadata listing a de-identified subject ID, COVID-19 status, age in years and sex. Where available, HLA class I and class II types were taken from metadata supplied by the sample provider and were not determined by assay-based typing. Results and caveats for the whole study, not just this receptor: The amount of clinical and demographic metadata varied by source and participant and was provided uncurated.

Another Seattle source contributed samples from volunteer blood donors who had recovered from COVID-19. Whole blood was collected in K2EDTA tubes by collaborating institutions according to the institutions' own protocols. For TCRbeta analysis, collaborators shipped samples as frozen whole blood, isolated PBMCs, or DNA extracted from either of those sample types. TCRbeta CDR3 regions were amplified from genomic DNA using the immunoSEQ Assay, a bias-controlled multiplex PCR. The study's processing was this. The number of nucleated cells in each sample was estimated by amplification of reference gene primers within the assay. To quantify the absolute abundance of each unique TCRbeta CDR3 rearrangement, sequence reads were collapsed and filtered. For each sample, productive Simpson clonality was calculated as the square root of Simpson's diversity index across productive rearrangements. The source is immuneACCESS, and TCRdb retained only in-frame sequences with V and J called. Part of the clones is not carried over; for the studies checked, unresolved V genes explain less than half of this, and the remainder is unexplained. V, J and clone size are those of that table, while D and trimming were read from the DNA. This sample gives some 140,000 clones in total; approximately 80% of them show up just once. The top ten constitute 9.5% to 12% of the sample.

The sample consisted of peripheral blood. The V and J genes are TRBV29-1 and TRBJ2-1; 12 middle bases align to TRBD2. The sequence was obtained from a man in his 60s who had recovered from COVID-19. The encoded CDR3 is CSVVPSGGAAWNEQFF. The DNA sequence is TGCAGCGTTGTACCTAGCGGGGGGGCCGCATGGAATGAGCAGTTCTTC.